Below, one T cell receptor (beta chain) is given with its context. Seattle researchers signed up patients amid active infection and tracked them longitudinally. The sample belongs to a study of blood T cell repertoires in COVID-19. The data were produced by immunoSEQ multiplex PCR, yet TCRdb's version contains in-frame clones alone and is incomplete. Among roughly 380,000 clones, 89% were seen once, and the ten largest hold roughly 1.5%. The V end was cut by 3 bases, the J end by 7 bases, with 14 bases between. Germline V gives CDR1 SGHNT, CDR2 YYREEE (reference sequence). The CDR3 totals 14 residues.

The chain couples TRBV5-4 to TRBJ1-5; a possible D gene is TRBD1 (6 bases). This TCR came from a woman between 35 and 50 years old with COVID-19, enrolled during active disease. Sequenced material: peripheral blood. CDR3 coding DNA: TGTGCCAGCAGCTCGGGGGGGGCCGGGCAGCCCCAGCATTTT. Translating gives CASSSGGAGQPQHF.